The sequence of this T cell receptor beta chain was determined in a study of control samples from healthy donors and cancer patients. V lost 0 bases, J lost 10 bases, and 7 bases stayed unmatched. Per germline, CDR1 SGDLS and CDR2 YYNGEE. The CDR3 loop spans 16 amino acids. This clone was detected only a few times. Using immunoSEQ multiplex PCR, the repertoire was profiled, and TCRdb retains in-frame clones only, with some absent. The data hold approximately 98,000 clones, with almost 85% observed a single time. Sequenced sample: blood. The chain recombines TRBV9 with TRBJ1-6, with 10 bases lining up with TRBD1. The receptor comes from a man between 18 and 35 years old in good health. CDR3 sequence reads: CASSVGTGGNRSPLHF. The CDR3 bases are TGTGCCAGCAGCGTAGGGACAGGGGGAAATAGGTCACCCCTCCACTTT.